This TCR beta chain emerged from a study of shared clonotypes between healthy human individuals. Method: immunoSEQ multiplex PCR; TCRdb's copy keeps in-frame clones and lacks some. The table records some 120,000 clones, under 70% of them present only once. CDR1 SGHNT and CDR2 YYREEE come from the germline V gene (reference sequence). The CDR3 has 15 residues. The trim removed 0 bases at V and 4 bases at J, leaving 7 bases unmatched. This receptor was identified in a woman aged 25 to 39 in good health. The genes are TRBV5-4 and TRBJ2-7; 7 bases fit TRBD1. The specimen sequenced was memory CD8+ T cells sorted from blood. The subset denotes: CD45RO+ cells pooled with CCR7-negative TemRA cells. The DNA for the CDR3 is TGTGCCAGCAGCTTGGACGGGACAGCCGATTACGAGCAGTACTTC. Translating it yields CASSLDGTADYEQYF.